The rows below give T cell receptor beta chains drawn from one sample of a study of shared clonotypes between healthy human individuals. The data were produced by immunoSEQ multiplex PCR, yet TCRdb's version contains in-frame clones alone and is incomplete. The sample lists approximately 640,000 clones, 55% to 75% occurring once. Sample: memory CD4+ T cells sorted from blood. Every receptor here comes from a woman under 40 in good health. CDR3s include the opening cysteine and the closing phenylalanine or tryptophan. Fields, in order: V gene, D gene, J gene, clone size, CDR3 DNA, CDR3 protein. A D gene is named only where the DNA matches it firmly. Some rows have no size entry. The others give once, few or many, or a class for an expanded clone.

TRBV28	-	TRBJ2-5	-	TGTGCCAGCACCCTGGGGGGTTGGGAGACCCAGTACTTC	CASTLGGWETQYF
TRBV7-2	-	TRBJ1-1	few	TGTGCCAGCAGCGCCGGGGAGGGTCTCGAAGCTTTCTTT	CASSAGEGLEAFF
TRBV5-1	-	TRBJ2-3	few	TGCGCCAGCAGCCTGAGCGGGACAAACACAGATACGCAGTATTTT	CASSLSGTNTDTQYF
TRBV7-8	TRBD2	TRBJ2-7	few	TGTGCCAGCAGCTTAGTTGGGCTAGCGGGGTACGAGCAGTACTTC	CASSLVGLAGYEQYF
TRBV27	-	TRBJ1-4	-	TGTGCCAGCAGTTCGGTGGCTAATGAAAAACTGTTTTTT	CASSSVANEKLFF
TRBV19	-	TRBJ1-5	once	TGTGCCAGTAGTATTAGGACTGAAGGGAGCAATCAGCCCCAGCATTTT	CASSIRTEGSNQPQHF
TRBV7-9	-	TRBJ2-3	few	TGTGCCAGCAGCTTTACGACAGGTTATACGCAGTATTTT	CASSFTTGYTQYF
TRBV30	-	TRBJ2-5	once	TGTGCCTGGAGCCCTAGGTCGTTGCAAGAGACCCAGTACTTC	CAWSPRSLQETQYF
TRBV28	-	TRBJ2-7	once	TGTGCCAGCAGTTTGGTTCGAGTGGACGAGCAGTACTTC	CASSLVRVDEQYF
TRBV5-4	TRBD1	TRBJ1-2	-	TGTGCCAGCAGCACCCGGACAGGGAACTATGGCTACACCTTC	CASSTRTGNYGYTF
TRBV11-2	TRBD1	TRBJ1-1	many	TGTGCCAGCAGCTTTCGGACAGGGTTTGCTTTCTTT	CASSFRTGFAFF
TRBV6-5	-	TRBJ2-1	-	TGTGCCAGCAGCCGAGACAACGACAATGAGCAGTTCTTC	CASSRDNDNEQFF
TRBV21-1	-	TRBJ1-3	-	TGTGCCAGCAGCAAAAGGGGGGGCAGGGACTCTGGAAACACCATATATTTT	CASSKRGGRDSGNTIYF
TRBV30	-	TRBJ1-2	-	TGTGCCTGGAGTCGCCAAGAGCGGCCTGGGAAGGGCTACACCTTC	CAWSRQERPGKGYTF
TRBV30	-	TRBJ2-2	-	TGTGCCTGGAGTACCCAAGGAGGGGAGCTGTTTTTT	CAWSTQGGELFF
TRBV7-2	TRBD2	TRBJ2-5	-	TGTGCCAGCCGCCCCCGGGGGGGCGAGACCCAGTACTTC	CASRPRGGETQYF
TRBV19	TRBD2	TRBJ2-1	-	TGTGCCAGTAGTATGGAGCTAGCGGCCAATGAGCAGTTCTTC	CASSMELAANEQFF
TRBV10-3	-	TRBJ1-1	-	TGTGCCATCAGTGAGTCGACCGGGACAACTGAAGCTTTCTTT	CAISESTGTTEAFF
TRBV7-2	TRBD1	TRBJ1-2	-	TGTGCCAGCAGCTTACCGGGACAGGGGAACTATGGCTACACCTTC	CASSLPGQGNYGYTF
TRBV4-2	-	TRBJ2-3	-	TGTGCCAGCAGCCAAGATAGCGGTACGACCACGCAGTATTTT	CASSQDSGTTTQYF
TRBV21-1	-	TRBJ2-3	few	TGTGCCAGCAGCGCCCGATTGGACACAGATACGCAGTATTTT	CASSARLDTDTQYF
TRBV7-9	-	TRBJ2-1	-	TGTGCCAGCAGCTCGAAAACAGGGCTAAACTACAATGAGCAGTTCTTC	CASSSKTGLNYNEQFF
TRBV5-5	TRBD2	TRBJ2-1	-	TGTGCCAGCAGCTCAGGACTAGCAGCTTACAATGAGCAGTTCTTC	CASSSGLAAYNEQFF
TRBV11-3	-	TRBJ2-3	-	TGTGCCAGCAGCCTGGGAGAACAGGGCGGAGATACGCAGTATTTT	CASSLGEQGGDTQYF
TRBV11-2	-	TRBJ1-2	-	TGTGCCAGCAGCTTAGTATCTGGGGCCCAAGGAGGCTATGGCTACACCTTC	CASSLVSGAQGGYGYTF
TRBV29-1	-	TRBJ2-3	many	TGCAGCGTTGAGACAGGCGGTGGCACAGATACGCAGTATTTT	CSVETGGGTDTQYF
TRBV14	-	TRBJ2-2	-	TGTGCCAGCAGCCAAGTTGGCACATTCACCGGGGAGCTGTTTTTT	CASSQVGTFTGELFF
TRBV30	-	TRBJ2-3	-	TGTGCCTGGAGCTCTCGGGCGGGACTTCGCACAGATACGCAGTATTTT	CAWSSRAGLRTDTQYF
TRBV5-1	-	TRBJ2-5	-	TGCGCCAGCAGCTCCGGGACCGCGGCGTGGGAGACCCAGTACTTC	CASSSGTAAWETQYF
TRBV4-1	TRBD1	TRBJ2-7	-	TGCGCCAGCAGCCAAGATGGCAGGGGGCAGAGGAACGAGCAGTACTTC	CASSQDGRGQRNEQYF
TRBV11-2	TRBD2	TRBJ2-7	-	TGTGCCAGCAGCCGGACTAGCGGGATAAGCCACGAGCAGTACTTC	CASSRTSGISHEQYF
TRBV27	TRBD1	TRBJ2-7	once	TGTGCCAGCGGGGACAGGGTCCACGAGCAGTACTTC	CASGDRVHEQYF
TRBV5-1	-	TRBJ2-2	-	TGCGCCAGCAGCTTACTAGAACGAGACACCGGGGAGCTGTTTTTT	CASSLLERDTGELFF
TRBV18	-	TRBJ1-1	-	TGTGCCAGCTCACCAGCGGGGGCCAACACTGAAGCTTTCTTT	CASSPAGANTEAFF
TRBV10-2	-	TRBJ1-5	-	TGCGCCAGCAGGGGGGGCAGGGGAAGCAATCAGCCCCAGCATTTT	CASRGGRGSNQPQHF
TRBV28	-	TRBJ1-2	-	TGTGCCAGCAGTTTATGGGACCGACCTAACTATGGCTACACCTTC	CASSLWDRPNYGYTF
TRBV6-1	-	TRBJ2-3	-	TGTGCCAGTAGTGATCTGGCTCGAGATACGCAGTATTTT	CASSDLARDTQYF
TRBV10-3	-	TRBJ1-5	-	TGTGCCATCAGTGAGACAGTTAATCAGCCCCAGCATTTT	CAISETVNQPQHF
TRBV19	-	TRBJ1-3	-	TGTGCCAGCCGCCCGGGAGGAAAGGCAAACACCATATATTTT	CASRPGGKANTIYF
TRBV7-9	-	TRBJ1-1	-	TGTGCCAGCAGCTTGTGGCCCGAATCGAACACTGAAGCTTTCTTT	CASSLWPESNTEAFF
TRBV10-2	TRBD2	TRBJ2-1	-	TGCGCCAGCACCCAAACTAGCGGGAGTTTTAGTGAGCAGTTCTTC	CASTQTSGSFSEQFF
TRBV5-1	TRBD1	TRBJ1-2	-	TGCGCCAGCAGCGTTACCGGGACAGACTATGGCTACACCTTC	CASSVTGTDYGYTF
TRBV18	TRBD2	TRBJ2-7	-	TGTGCCAGCTCACCAGTCGGTGCGGGAGCTAAGTACGAGCAGTACTTC	CASSPVGAGAKYEQYF
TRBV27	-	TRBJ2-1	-	TGTGCCAGCAGTTTATTGGCAGCTACAGAGCAGTTCTTC	CASSLLAATEQFF
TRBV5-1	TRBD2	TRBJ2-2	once	TGCGCCAGCAGCTTGGCGGCTAGCGGGAGTGACACCGGGGAGCTGTTTTTT	CASSLAASGSDTGELFF
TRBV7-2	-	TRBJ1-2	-	TGTGCCAGCAGCCTCGGACAGAACCATGGCTACACCTTC	CASSLGQNHGYTF
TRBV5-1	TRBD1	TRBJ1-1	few	TGCGCCAGCAGCACCGGACAGGGAGGAAACACTGAAGCTTTCTTT	CASSTGQGGNTEAFF
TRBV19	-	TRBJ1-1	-	TGTGCCAGTAGTCAGGACCCGACGGGCGCTGAAGCTTTCTTT	CASSQDPTGAEAFF
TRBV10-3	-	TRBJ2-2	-	TGTGCCATCAGTGAGGATACAACGAACACCGGGGAGCTGTTTTTT	CAISEDTTNTGELFF
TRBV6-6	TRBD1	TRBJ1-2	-	TGTGCCAGCAGTCCGGGGACAGGGACCTATGGCTACACCTTC	CASSPGTGTYGYTF
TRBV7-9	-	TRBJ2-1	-	TGTGCCAGCAGCTCAAGGGGGAGCTCCTACAATGAGCAGTTCTTC	CASSSRGSSYNEQFF
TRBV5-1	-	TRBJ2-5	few	TGCGCCAGCAGCCCGGGAGAAGGGGAGACCCAGTACTTC	CASSPGEGETQYF
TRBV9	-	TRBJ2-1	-	TGTGCCAGCAGCGTAGCGCCGAGCTCCTACAATGAGCAGTTCTTC	CASSVAPSSYNEQFF